The rows below give T cell receptor beta chains drawn from one sample of a study of technical replicates of blood from a few donors. TCRdb's table, derived via immunoSEQ multiplex PCR, lists solely in-frame clones and lacks some. This table holds 84,000 or so clones, about 97% found once. The sample comprised T cells isolated from PBMCs. All receptors derive from a human donor in good health. Both conserved end residues are part of each CDR3. A D gene is named only where the DNA matches it firmly. Size tells how often a clone was seen (once, few, many) or the class of an expanded clone, and some rows leave it out.

V: TRBV6-5
J: TRBJ1-5
size: NA
D: NA
CDR3: CASRNSFNQPQHF
DNA: TGTGCCAGCAGAAACAGTTTTAATCAGCCCCAGCATTTT

V: TRBV5-6
J: TRBJ1-3
size: NA
D: NA
CDR3: CASSSWGGSGNTIYF
DNA: TGTGCCAGCAGCTCCTGGGGCGGCTCTGGAAACACCATATATTTT

V: TRBV27
J: TRBJ2-3
size: NA
D: TRBD2
CDR3: CASSLLAGALSDTQYF
DNA: TGTGCCAGCAGTTTGCTAGCGGGAGCCCTGTCGGATACGCAGTATTTT

V: TRBV4-1
J: TRBJ1-1
size: NA
D: TRBD1
CDR3: CASSQDRFGGGGDETEAFF
DNA: TGCGCCAGCAGCCAAGATAGGTTTGGAGGGGGCGGAGACGAAACTGAAGCTTTCTTT

V: TRBV4-1
J: TRBJ1-1
size: few
D: TRBD1
CDR3: CASSRIGDRAFF
DNA: TGCGCCAGCAGCCGCATAGGGGACAGGGCTTTCTTT

V: TRBV7-8
J: TRBJ2-1
size: NA
D: NA
CDR3: CASSLQLGNEQFF
DNA: TGTGCCAGCAGCTTACAACTAGGTAATGAGCAGTTCTTC

V: TRBV7-6
J: TRBJ1-1
size: NA
D: TRBD1
CDR3: CASSPQIQTGAEAFF
DNA: TGTGCCAGCAGCCCACAAATCCAGACAGGGGCGGAAGCTTTCTTT

V: TRBV7-9
J: TRBJ1-1
size: once
D: NA
CDR3: CASSLRGGTEAFF
DNA: TGTGCCAGCAGCCTCCGGGGAGGCACTGAAGCTTTCTTT

V: TRBV6-5
J: TRBJ2-1
size: NA
D: NA
CDR3: CASSYLGLIGEQFF
DNA: TGTGCCAGCAGTTACCTAGGACTAATTGGTGAGCAGTTCTTC

V: TRBV2
J: TRBJ1-1
size: NA
D: TRBD1
CDR3: CASSKDRGRDEAFF
DNA: TGTGCCAGCAGTAAGGACAGGGGGCGGGATGAAGCTTTCTTT

V: TRBV7-9
J: TRBJ1-2
size: NA
D: NA
CDR3: CASSFTSFGYTF
DNA: TGTGCCAGCAGCTTTACGAGCTTTGGCTACACCTTC

V: TRBV18
J: TRBJ1-2
size: NA
D: NA
CDR3: CASSPPGGAYGYTF
DNA: TGTGCCAGCTCACCACCCGGCGGGGCCTATGGCTACACCTTC

V: TRBV28
J: TRBJ2-3
size: NA
D: TRBD2
CDR3: CASSLWGSAGVTQYF
DNA: TGTGCCAGCAGTTTATGGGGTAGTGCGGGAGTCACGCAGTATTTT

V: TRBV15
J: TRBJ1-1
size: NA
D: NA
CDR3: CATSRDGYGARTEAFF
DNA: TGTGCCACCAGCAGAGATGGATATGGTGCGAGGACTGAAGCTTTCTTT

V: TRBV7-2
J: TRBJ2-3
size: NA
D: NA
CDR3: CASSLSVGSNTQYF
DNA: TGTGCCAGCAGCTTATCGGTTGGGAGCAATACGCAGTATTTT

V: TRBV6-1
J: TRBJ2-1
size: NA
D: TRBD1
CDR3: CASSERRITGVNEQFF
DNA: TGTGCCAGCAGTGAAAGGCGTATTACAGGGGTCAATGAGCAGTTCTTC

V: TRBV30
J: TRBJ1-1
size: NA
D: NA
CDR3: CAGGGSILGGTEAFF
DNA: TGTGCCGGGGGGGGTAGCATCCTTGGAGGCACTGAAGCTTTCTTT

V: TRBV27
J: TRBJ2-7
size: NA
D: TRBD1
CDR3: CASSFDRFEGPGQGPNEQYF
DNA: TGTGCCAGCAGTTTTGATCGTTTTGAAGGCCCGGGACAGGGTCCTAACGAGCAGTACTTC

V: TRBV5-1
J: TRBJ1-5
size: once
D: NA
CDR3: CASSLDSGGGQPQHF
DNA: TGCGCCAGCAGCTTGGATTCGGGTGGTGGGCAGCCCCAGCATTTT

V: TRBV2
J: TRBJ1-2
size: NA
D: NA
CDR3: CASTPNYGYTF
DNA: TGTGCCAGCACCCCCAATTATGGCTACACCTTC

V: TRBV5-1
J: TRBJ1-3
size: NA
D: NA
CDR3: CASSLVGSGNTIYF
DNA: TGCGCCAGCAGCTTGGTCGGTTCTGGAAACACCATATATTTT

V: TRBV11-3
J: TRBJ2-5
size: NA
D: NA
CDR3: CASSWYTNQETQYF
DNA: TGTGCCAGCAGCTGGTACACAAACCAAGAGACCCAGTACTTC

V: TRBV7-9
J: TRBJ2-7
size: NA
D: TRBD2
CDR3: CASSRDLAGYEQYF
DNA: TGTGCCAGCAGCCGGGACCTAGCGGGCTACGAGCAGTACTTC

V: TRBV11-2
J: TRBJ2-2
size: NA
D: NA
CDR3: CASSLVRGMNTGELFF
DNA: TGTGCCAGCAGCTTAGTCCGGGGGATGAACACCGGGGAGCTGTTTTTT

V: TRBV4-1
J: TRBJ1-1
size: NA
D: NA
CDR3: CASSLSGRGEPEAFF
DNA: TGCGCCAGCAGCCTCTCCGGCAGGGGCGAGCCTGAAGCTTTCTTT

V: TRBV5-1
J: TRBJ1-4
size: NA
D: NA
CDR3: CASSPGVGGREKLFF
DNA: TGCGCCAGCAGCCCGGGGGTCGGGGGAAGAGAAAAACTGTTTTTT

V: TRBV9
J: TRBJ2-1
size: NA
D: NA
CDR3: CASSAVGADNNEQFF
DNA: TGTGCCAGCAGCGCGGTTGGGGCAGATAACAATGAGCAGTTCTTC

V: TRBV5-4
J: TRBJ2-1
size: NA
D: NA
CDR3: CASSPRVGGAYNEQFF
DNA: TGTGCCAGCAGCCCTAGGGTTGGGGGCGCCTACAATGAGCAGTTCTTC

V: TRBV29-1
J: TRBJ1-1
size: NA
D: NA
CDR3: CSAGQGVKTEAFF
DNA: TGCAGCGCCGGCCAGGGTGTGAAGACTGAAGCTTTCTTT

V: TRBV11-2
J: TRBJ1-1
size: NA
D: NA
CDR3: CASSLALESTEAFF
DNA: TGTGCCAGCAGCTTAGCTTTGGAGAGCACTGAAGCTTTCTTT

V: TRBV5-6
J: TRBJ2-1
size: NA
D: NA
CDR3: CASSLGPIKFF
DNA: TGTGCCAGCAGCTTGGGCCCTATTAAGTTCTTC

V: TRBV7-9
J: TRBJ2-1
size: once
D: TRBD2
CDR3: CASSFGLAGGPRFNEQFF
DNA: TGTGCCAGCAGCTTCGGACTAGCGGGGGGGCCCAGGTTCAATGAGCAGTTCTTC

V: TRBV18
J: TRBJ1-2
size: NA
D: TRBD1
CDR3: CASSPRDRGLSGYTF
DNA: TGTGCCAGCTCACCCCGGGACAGGGGGCTAAGTGGCTACACCTTC

V: TRBV4-2
J: TRBJ1-4
size: NA
D: NA
CDR3: CASSQEPTSGERNEKLFF
DNA: TGTGCCAGCAGCCAAGAGCCGACCAGTGGGGAGAGAAATGAAAAACTGTTTTTT

V: TRBV13
J: TRBJ2-2
size: NA
D: NA
CDR3: CASSSRDFPTGELFF
DNA: TGTGCCAGCAGCTCACGGGACTTCCCCACCGGGGAGCTGTTTTTT

V: TRBV4-1
J: TRBJ2-7
size: once
D: TRBD2
CDR3: CASSRGLAIYEQYF
DNA: TGCGCCAGCAGCCGAGGACTAGCGATCTACGAGCAGTACTTC

V: TRBV5-1
J: TRBJ2-3
size: NA
D: NA
CDR3: CASRRFGGTDTQYF
DNA: TGCGCCAGCAGACGATTCGGGGGCACAGATACGCAGTATTTT